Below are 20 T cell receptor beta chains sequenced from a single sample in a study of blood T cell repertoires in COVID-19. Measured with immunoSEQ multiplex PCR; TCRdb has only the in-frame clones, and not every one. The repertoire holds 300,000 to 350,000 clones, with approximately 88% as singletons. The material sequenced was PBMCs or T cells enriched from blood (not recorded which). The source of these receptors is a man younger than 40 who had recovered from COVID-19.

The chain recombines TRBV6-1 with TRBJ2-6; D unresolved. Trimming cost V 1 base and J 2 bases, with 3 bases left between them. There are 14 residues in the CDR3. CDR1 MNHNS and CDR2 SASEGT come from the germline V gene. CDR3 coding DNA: TGTGCCAGCAGTGAAGTAGCTGGGGCCAACGTCCTGACTTTC. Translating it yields CASSEVAGANVLTF.

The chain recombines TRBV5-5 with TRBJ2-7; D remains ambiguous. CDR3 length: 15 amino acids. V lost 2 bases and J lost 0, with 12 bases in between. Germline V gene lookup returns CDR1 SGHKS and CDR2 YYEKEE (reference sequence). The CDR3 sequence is CASSFGETVSYEQYF. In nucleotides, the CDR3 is TGTGCCAGCAGCTTCGGAGAGACCGTCTCCTACGAGCAGTACTTC.

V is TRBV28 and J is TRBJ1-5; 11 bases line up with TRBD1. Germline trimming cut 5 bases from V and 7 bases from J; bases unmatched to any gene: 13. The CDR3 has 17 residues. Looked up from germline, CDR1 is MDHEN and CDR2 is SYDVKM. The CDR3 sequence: CASSPPDRGLARQPQHF. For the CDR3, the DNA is TGTGCCAGCAGTCCACCGGACAGGGGGCTAGCGAGGCAGCCCCAGCATTTT.

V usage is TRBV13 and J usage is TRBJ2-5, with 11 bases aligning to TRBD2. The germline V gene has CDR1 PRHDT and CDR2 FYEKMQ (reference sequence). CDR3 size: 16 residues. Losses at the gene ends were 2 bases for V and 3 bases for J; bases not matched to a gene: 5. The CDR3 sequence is CASSLRLAGWEETQYF. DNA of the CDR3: TGTGCCAGCAGCTTAAGACTAGCGGGGTGGGAAGAGACCCAGTACTTC.

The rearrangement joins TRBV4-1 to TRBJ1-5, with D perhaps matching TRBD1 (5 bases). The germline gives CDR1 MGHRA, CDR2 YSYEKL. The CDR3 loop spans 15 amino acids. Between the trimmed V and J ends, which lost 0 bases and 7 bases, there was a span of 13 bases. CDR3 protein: CASSQDGRGWQPQHF. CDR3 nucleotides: TGCGCCAGCAGCCAAGACGGGAGGGGTTGGCAGCCCCAGCATTTT.

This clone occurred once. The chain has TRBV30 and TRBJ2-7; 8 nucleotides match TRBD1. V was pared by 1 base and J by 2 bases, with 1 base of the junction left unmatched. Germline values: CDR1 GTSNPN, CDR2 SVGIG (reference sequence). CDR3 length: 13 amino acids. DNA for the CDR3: TGTGCCTGGAGTGGGACAGGGCCCTACGAGCAGTACTTC. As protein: CAWSGTGPYEQYF.

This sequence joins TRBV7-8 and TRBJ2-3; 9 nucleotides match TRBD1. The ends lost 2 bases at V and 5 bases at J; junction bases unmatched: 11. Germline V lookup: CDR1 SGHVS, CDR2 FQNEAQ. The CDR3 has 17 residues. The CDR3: CASSLPGTQGAKDTQYF. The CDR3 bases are TGTGCCAGCAGCTTACCCGGAACACAGGGGGCGAAAGATACGCAGTATTTT.

In nucleotides, the CDR3 is TGTGCCACCAAACCCGAGCGGGGGGGCTACAATGAGCAGTTCTTC. Translating gives CATKPERGGYNEQFF. The gene calls are TRBV19 and TRBJ2-1, with 10 bases that match TRBD2. Germline V gives CDR1 LNHDA, CDR2 SQIVND (reference sequence). This CDR3 is built from 15 residues. V lost 10 bases and J lost 3; bases outside the gene matches: 9.

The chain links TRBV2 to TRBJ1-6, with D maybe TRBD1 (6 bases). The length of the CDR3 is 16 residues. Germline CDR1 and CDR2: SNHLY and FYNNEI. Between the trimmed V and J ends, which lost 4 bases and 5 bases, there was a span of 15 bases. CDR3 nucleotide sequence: TGTGCCAGCAGTGGGGCAGGGGCCGTGAATAATTCACCCCTCCACTTT. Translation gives CASSGAGAVNNSPLHF.

The CDR3 nucleotides are TGTGCCAGCAGCCGCCGGGTCTCCTTCCAAGAGACCCAGTACTTC. As protein: CASSRRVSFQETQYF. This sequence joins TRBV7-9 and TRBJ2-5; D uncertain. Trimming stripped 5 bases from V and 1 base from J, with 14 bases between. Looked up from germline, CDR1 is SEHNR and CDR2 is FQNEAQ (reference sequence). The CDR3 totals 15 residues.

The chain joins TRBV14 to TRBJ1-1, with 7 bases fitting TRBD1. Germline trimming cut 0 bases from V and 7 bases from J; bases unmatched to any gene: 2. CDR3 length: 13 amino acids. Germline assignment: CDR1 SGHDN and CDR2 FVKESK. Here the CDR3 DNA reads TGTGCCAGCAGCCAAGATTGGGACAGTGAAGCTTTCTTT. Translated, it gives CASSQDWDSEAFF.

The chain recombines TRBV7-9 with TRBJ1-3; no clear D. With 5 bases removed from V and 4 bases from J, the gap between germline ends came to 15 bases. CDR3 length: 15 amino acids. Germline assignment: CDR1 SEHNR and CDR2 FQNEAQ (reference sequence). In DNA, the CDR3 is TGTGCCAGCAGCGGCCTCATGCCTCCAGGAAACACCATATATTTT. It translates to CASSGLMPPGNTIYF.

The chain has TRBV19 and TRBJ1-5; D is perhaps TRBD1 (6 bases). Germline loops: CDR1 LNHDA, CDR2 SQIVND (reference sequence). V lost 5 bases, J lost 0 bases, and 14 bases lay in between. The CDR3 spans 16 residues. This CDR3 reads CASSLRGRNSNQPQHF. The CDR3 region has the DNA TGTGCCAGTAGTCTCAGGGGACGGAATAGCAATCAGCCCCAGCATTTT.

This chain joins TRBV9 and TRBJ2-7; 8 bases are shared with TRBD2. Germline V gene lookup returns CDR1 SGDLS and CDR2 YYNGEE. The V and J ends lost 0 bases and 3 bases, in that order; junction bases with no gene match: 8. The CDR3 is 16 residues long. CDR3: CASSVGNSGVYYEQYF. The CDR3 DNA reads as TGTGCCAGCAGCGTAGGGAATAGCGGGGTTTACTACGAGCAGTACTTC. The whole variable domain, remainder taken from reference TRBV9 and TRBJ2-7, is DSGVTQTPKHLITATGQRVTLRCSPRSGDLSVYWYQQSLDQGLQFLIQYYNGEERAKGNILERFSAQQFPDLHSELNLSSLELGDSALYFCASSVGNSGVYYEQYFGPGTRLTVT.

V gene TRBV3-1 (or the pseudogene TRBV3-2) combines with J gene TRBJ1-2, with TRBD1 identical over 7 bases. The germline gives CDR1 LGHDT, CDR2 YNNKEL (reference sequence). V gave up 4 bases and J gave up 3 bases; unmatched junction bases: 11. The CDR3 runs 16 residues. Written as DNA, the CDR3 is TGTGCCAGCAGCCCAGACCCTACAGGGGTTCACTATGGCTACACCTTC. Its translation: CASSPDPTGVHYGYTF.

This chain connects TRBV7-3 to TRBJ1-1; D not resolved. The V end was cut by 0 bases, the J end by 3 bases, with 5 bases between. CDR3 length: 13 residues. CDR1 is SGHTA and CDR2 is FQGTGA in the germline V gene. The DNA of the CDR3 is TGTGCCAGCAGCTTAACGGGAGACACTGAAGCTTTCTTT. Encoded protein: CASSLTGDTEAFF.

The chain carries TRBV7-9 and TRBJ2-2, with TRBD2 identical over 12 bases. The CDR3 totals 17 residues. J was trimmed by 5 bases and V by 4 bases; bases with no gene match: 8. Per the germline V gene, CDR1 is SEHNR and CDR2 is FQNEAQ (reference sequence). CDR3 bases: TGTGCCAGCAGCTCGGCCCTAGCGGGGGGGGATACCGGGGAGCTGTTTTTT. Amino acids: CASSSALAGGDTGELFF.

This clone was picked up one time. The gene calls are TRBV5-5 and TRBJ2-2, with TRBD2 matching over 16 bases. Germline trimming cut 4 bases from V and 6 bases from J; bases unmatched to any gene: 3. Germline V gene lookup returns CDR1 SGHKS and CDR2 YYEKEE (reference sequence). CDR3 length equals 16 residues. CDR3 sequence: CASSPGTSGRAGELFF. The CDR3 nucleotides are TGTGCCAGCAGCCCCGGGACTAGCGGGAGGGCCGGGGAGCTGTTTTTT.

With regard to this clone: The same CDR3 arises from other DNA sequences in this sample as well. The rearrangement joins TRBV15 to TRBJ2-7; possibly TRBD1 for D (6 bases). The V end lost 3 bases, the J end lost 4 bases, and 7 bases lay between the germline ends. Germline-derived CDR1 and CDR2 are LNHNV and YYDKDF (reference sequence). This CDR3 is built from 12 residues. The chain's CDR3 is CATSRDSYEQYF. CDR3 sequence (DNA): TGTGCCACCAGCAGGGACAGTTACGAGCAGTACTTC.

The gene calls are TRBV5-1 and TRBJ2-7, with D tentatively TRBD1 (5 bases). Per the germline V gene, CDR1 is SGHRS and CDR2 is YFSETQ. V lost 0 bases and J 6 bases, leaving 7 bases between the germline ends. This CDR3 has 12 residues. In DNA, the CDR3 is TGCGCCAGCAGCTTGGAGGGGATCGAGCAGTACTTC. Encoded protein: CASSLEGIEQYF.